This record concerns one TCR beta chain sequence. In the authors' methods: How many nucleated cells were present was estimated from reference gene primer amplification. Libraries were prepared by immunoSEQ multiplex PCR; TCRdb keeps only in-frame clonotypes and omits some of them. V, J and clone size are taken as reported in that table, and D and trimming were inferred from the DNA itself. The sample carries 150,000 to 200,000 clones, 86% recorded once. The entry originates in a study of blood T cell repertoires in COVID-19. In the study overall: Material from acute and convalescent COVID-19 was sourced from the United States, Italy and Spain. The analysed material was cDNA or gDNA that came from T cells, B-cell-depleted T cells, or PBMCs.

The TCR was taken from a young woman with active or convalescent COVID-19. Material: peripheral blood.

Here the CDR3 reads CASSWGAGVGQGDEQFF. DNA for the CDR3: TGTGCCAGCAGCTGGGGAGCGGGGGTTGGCCAGGGGGATGAGCAGTTCTTC. The chain is built from TRBV5-4 and TRBJ2-1; D is perhaps TRBD2 (8 bases). This CDR3 comprises 17 residues. Trimming cost V 3 bases and J 8 bases, with 24 bases left between them. Germline-derived CDR1 and CDR2 are SGHNT and YYREEE (reference sequence). Complete variable domain (other parts from reference TRBV5-4 and TRBJ2-1): ETGVTQSPTHLIKTRGQQVTLRCSSQSGHNTVSWYQQALGQGPQFIFQYYREEENGRGNFPPRFSGLQFPNYSSELNVNALELDDSALYLCASSWGAGVGQGDEQFFGPGTRLTVL.